This entry concerns a single TCR beta chain. The germline CDR1 and CDR2 sequences are MDHEN and SYDVKM. Unmatched junction bases numbered 11, after V lost 5 bases and J lost 5 bases. The CDR3 has 15 amino acids. This record belongs to a study of blood T cell repertoires in COVID-19. Across the study: Both acute and convalescent COVID-19 samples were obtained from the United States, Italy and Spain. T cells, B-cell-depleted T cells, or PBMCs supplied cDNA or gDNA.

In the original processing: For nucleated cells, counts were estimated from reference gene primer amplification. Here immunoSEQ multiplex PCR was the method, and the copy in TCRdb shows in-frame clones only, minus some. V, J and clone size were drawn from that table, and D and trimming were deduced from the DNA. The table records about 39,000 clones, roughly 85% of them present only once. Input material: peripheral blood. The clonotype originates from a man in his 60s with acute or convalescent COVID-19. The V call is TRBV28, the J call TRBJ2-5; TRBD2 matches at 7 bases. The CDR3 coding sequence is TGTGCCAGCAGTCCCCGGGGACTATCCACGGAGACCCAGTACTTC. It encodes CASSPRGLSTETQYF.